This T cell receptor (beta chain) was identified in a study of type 1 regulatory T cells. Study-level information: An in vitro protocol generated T-allo10, a Tr1-enriched, alloantigen-specific CD4 T cell product.

Findings of the study overall: Compared with non-Tr1 cells, Tr1 cells showed a narrower TCR repertoire.

From the reads, TCRdb called clonotypes with MiXCR, one entry per CDR3 protein. The table lists about 67,000 distinct CDR3 sequences, about 50% of them singletons. J lost 8 bases, V lost 2 bases, and 5 bases had no gene match. The CDR3 is made up of 15 amino acids. The germline V gene encodes CDR1 SGHRS and CDR2 YFSETQ. This clonotype was found a few times. The antigen is not known. The source material was cultured non-Tr1 T cells, either the whole culture or a sorted T cell fraction (not recorded which). This clonotype was obtained from a human donor in good health. The chain links TRBV5-1 to TRBJ2-1; 12 nucleotides align to TRBD2. CDR3 in DNA: TGCGCCAGCAGCTTACTAGCGGGGGGTATCTATGAGCAGTTCTTC. Translated: CASSLLAGGIYEQFF.